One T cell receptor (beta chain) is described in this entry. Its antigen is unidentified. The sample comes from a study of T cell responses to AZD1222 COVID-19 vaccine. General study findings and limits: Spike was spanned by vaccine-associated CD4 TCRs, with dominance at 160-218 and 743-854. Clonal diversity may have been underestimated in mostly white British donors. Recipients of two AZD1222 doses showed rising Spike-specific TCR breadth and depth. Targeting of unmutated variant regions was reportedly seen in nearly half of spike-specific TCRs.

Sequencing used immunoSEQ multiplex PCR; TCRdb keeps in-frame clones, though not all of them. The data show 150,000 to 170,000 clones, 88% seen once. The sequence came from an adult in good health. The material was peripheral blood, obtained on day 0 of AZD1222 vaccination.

CDR3 protein: CASSYLEGGTQYF. CDR3 coding DNA: TGTGCCAGCAGTTACCTGGAGGGAGGTACGCAGTATTTT. The gene calls are TRBV6-2 or TRBV6-3 and TRBJ2-3; a weak D match, TRBD2 (6 bases). With 2 bases removed from V and 8 bases from J, the gap between germline ends came to 11 bases. There are 13 residues in the CDR3. Germline-derived CDR1 and CDR2 are MNHEY and SVGEGT.